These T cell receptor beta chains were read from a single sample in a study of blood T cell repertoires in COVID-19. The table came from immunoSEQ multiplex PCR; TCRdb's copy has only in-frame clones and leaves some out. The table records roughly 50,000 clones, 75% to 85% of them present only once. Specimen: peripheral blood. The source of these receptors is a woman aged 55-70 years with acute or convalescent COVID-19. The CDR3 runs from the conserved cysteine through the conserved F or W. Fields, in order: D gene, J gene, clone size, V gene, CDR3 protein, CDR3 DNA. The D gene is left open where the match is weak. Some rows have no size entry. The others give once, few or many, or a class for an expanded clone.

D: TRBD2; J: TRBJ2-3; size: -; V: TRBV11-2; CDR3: CASSLQPSGGAGDTQYF; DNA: TGTGCCAGCAGCTTACAACCCAGCGGGGGGGCCGGAGATACGCAGTATTTT
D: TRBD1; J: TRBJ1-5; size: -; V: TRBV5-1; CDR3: CASSIRQGGQPQHF; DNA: TGCGCCAGCAGCATCAGACAGGGCGGCCAGCCCCAGCATTTT
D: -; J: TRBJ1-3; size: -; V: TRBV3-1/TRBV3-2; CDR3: CASSPDSSGNTIYF; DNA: TGTGCCAGCAGTCCGGACAGCTCTGGAAACACCATATATTTT
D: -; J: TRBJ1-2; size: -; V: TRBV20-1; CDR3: CSARVLYGYTF; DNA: TGCAGTGCCAGGGTACTCTATGGCTACACCTTC
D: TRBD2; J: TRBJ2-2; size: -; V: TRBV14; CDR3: CASSLRLAPGELFF; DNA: TGTGCCAGCAGCCTCCGACTAGCCCCCGGGGAGCTGTTTTTT
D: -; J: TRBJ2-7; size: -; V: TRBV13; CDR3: CASSPRQALSYEQYF; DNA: TGTGCCAGCAGCCCTCGACAGGCCCTCTCCTACGAGCAGTACTTC
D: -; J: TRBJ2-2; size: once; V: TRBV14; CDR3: CASSRDWGLRNTGELFF; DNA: TGTGCCAGCAGCCGGGATTGGGGGCTGAGGAACACCGGGGAGCTGTTTTTT
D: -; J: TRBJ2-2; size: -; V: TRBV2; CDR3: CASSTGSGELFF; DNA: TGTGCCAGCAGTACAGGGTCCGGGGAGCTGTTTTTT
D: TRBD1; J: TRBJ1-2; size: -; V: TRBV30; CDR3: CAWDRGRINGYTF; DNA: TGTGCCTGGGACAGGGGAAGGATAAATGGCTACACCTTC
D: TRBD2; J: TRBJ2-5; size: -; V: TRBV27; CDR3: CASGSGGQETQYF; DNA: TGTGCCAGTGGCTCGGGGGGGCAAGAGACCCAGTACTTC
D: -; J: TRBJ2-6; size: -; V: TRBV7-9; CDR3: CASSLGGAGANVLTF; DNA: TGTGCCAGCAGCTTAGGCGGTGCTGGGGCCAACGTCCTGACTTTC
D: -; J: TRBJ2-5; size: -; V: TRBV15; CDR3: CATSRTLGAGAHGETQYF; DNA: TGTGCCACCAGCAGAACCCTGGGGGCCGGGGCCCACGGAGAGACCCAGTACTTC
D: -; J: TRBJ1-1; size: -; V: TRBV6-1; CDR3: CASSELGWDTTEAFF; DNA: TGTGCCAGCAGTGAATTGGGCTGGGACACCACTGAAGCTTTCTTT
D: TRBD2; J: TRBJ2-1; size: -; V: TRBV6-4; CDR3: CASSESLAGLYNEQFF; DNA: TGTGCCAGCAGTGAGTCGCTAGCGGGCCTTTACAATGAGCAGTTCTTC
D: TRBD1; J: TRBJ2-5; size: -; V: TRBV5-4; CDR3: CASSLRGQETQYF; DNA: TGTGCCAGCAGCTTGAGGGGGCAGGAGACCCAGTACTTC
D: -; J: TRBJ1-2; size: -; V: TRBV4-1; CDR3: CASSQDLAPMFGYTF; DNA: TGCGCCAGCAGCCAAGATTTGGCACCCATGTTTGGCTACACCTTC
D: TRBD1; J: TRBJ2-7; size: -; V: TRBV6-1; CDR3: CASSEALDRVANYEQYF; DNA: TGTGCCAGCAGTGAAGCGTTGGACAGGGTCGCGAACTACGAGCAGTACTTC
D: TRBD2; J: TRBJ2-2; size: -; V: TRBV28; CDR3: CASSSAGVRGELFF; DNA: TGTGCCAGCAGTTCAGCGGGGGTTAGGGGGGAGCTGTTTTTT
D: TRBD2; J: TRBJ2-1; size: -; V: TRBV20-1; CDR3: CSASIAQLAGYYNEQFF; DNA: TGCAGTGCTAGTATCGCCCAACTAGCGGGATACTACAATGAGCAGTTCTTC
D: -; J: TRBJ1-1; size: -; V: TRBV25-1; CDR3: CASSYQGTAFF; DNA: TGTGCCAGCAGTTACCAGGGTACGGCTTTCTTT
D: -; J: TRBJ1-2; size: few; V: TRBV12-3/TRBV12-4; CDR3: CASRSSGVYGYTF; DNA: TGTGCCAGCAGATCCTCAGGGGTTTATGGCTACACCTTC
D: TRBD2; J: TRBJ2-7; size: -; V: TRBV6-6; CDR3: CASRGASGNNEQYF; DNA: TGTGCCAGCAGAGGGGCTAGCGGGAACAACGAGCAGTACTTC
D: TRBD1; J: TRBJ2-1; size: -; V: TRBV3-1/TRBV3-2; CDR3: CASSQEVGGTGVYNEQFF; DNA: TGTGCCAGCAGCCAAGAAGTGGGCGGGACAGGGGTATACAATGAGCAGTTCTTC
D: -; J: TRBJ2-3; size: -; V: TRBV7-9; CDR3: CASSTTVAVRGDTQYF; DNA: TGTGCCAGCAGCACCACCGTAGCGGTGAGGGGAGATACGCAGTATTTT
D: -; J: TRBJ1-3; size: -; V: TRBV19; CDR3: CASSISGRRPSGNTIYF; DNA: TGTGCCAGTAGTATAAGTGGCAGGCGTCCCTCTGGAAACACCATATATTTT
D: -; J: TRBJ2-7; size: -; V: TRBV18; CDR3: CASSPYMRTYEQYF; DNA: TGTGCCAGCTCACCGTACATGCGGACCTACGAGCAGTACTTC
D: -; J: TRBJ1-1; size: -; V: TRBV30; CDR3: CAWSQGSTEAFF; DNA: TGTGCCTGGTCTCAGGGTTCCACTGAAGCTTTCTTT
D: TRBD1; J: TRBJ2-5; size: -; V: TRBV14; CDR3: CASSQVNTGALETQYF; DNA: TGTGCCAGCAGCCAAGTGAATACAGGGGCCCTAGAGACCCAGTACTTC
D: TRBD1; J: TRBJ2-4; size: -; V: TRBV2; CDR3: CASSPGTGGSKNIQYF; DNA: TGTGCCAGCAGTCCCGGGACAGGGGGCTCCAAAAACATTCAGTACTTC
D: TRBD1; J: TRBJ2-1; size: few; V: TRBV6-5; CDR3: CASSYSGQGTYNEQFF; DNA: TGTGCCAGCAGTTACTCCGGACAGGGAACTTACAATGAGCAGTTCTTC
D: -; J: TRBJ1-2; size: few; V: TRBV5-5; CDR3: CASSSQAGTYGYTF; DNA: TGTGCCAGCAGCTCCCAGGCGGGTACCTATGGCTACACCTTC
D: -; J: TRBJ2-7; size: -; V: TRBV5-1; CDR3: CASSLAFSGTGLHEQYF; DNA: TGCGCCAGCAGCTTGGCCTTTAGCGGGACAGGGCTGCACGAGCAGTACTTC